This passage covers 11 T cell receptor beta chains from one sample sequenced in a study of cytomegalovirus exposure and HLA in healthy donors. PCR used 60 Vbeta primers and 13 Jbeta primers. The table came from immunoSEQ multiplex PCR; TCRdb's copy has only in-frame clones and leaves some out. The sample lists roughly 90,000 clones; 85% to 90% were seen once. The specimen was PBMCs. Every receptor here comes from a man aged 18 to 30 in good health and CMV-seronegative.

The rearrangement links TRBV30 to TRBJ2-1, with 8 bases that match TRBD2. The CDR3 runs to 11 residues. Per germline, CDR1 GTSNPN and CDR2 SVGIG (reference sequence). Losses at the gene ends were 6 bases for V and 9 bases for J; bases not matched to a gene: 4. The CDR3 spells CACGRGGEQFF. The CDR3 DNA sequence: TGTGCCTGCGGTCGGGGGGGTGAGCAGTTCTTC.

The rearrangement joins TRBV5-1 to TRBJ1-4, with 12 bases that match TRBD1. The J segment lost 11 bases and the V segment lost 4 bases, leaving 9 bases of the junction unmatched. The CDR3 runs 15 residues. Germline V gives CDR1 SGHRS, CDR2 YFSETQ. This chain's CDR3 is CASSVPGTGGGKLFF. The CDR3 bases are TGCGCCAGCAGCGTCCCCGGGACAGGGGGCGGGAAACTGTTTTTT.

The gene calls are TRBV5-4 and TRBJ1-6; maybe TRBD1 (6 bases). V was shortened by 3 bases and J by 0 bases, with 10 bases between the two germline ends. From germline, CDR1 is SGHNT and CDR2 YYREEE (reference sequence). This CDR3 has 16 amino acids. The CDR3: CASSSTGSSYNSPLHF. CDR3 nucleotide sequence: TGTGCCAGCAGCTCAACAGGGAGCTCCTATAATTCACCCCTCCACTTT.

The J gene is TRBJ2-2, the V gene TRBV9; 8 bases match TRBD2. Germline-derived CDR1 and CDR2 are SGDLS and YYNGEE. V shed 2 bases and J 4 bases; nucleotides not matched to a gene: 10. CDR3 length: 17 amino acids. This chain's CDR3 is CASSVGGRTSGTGELFF. The DNA of the CDR3 is TGTGCCAGCAGCGTGGGAGGACGTACTAGCGGCACCGGGGAGCTGTTTTTT.

The CDR3, as DNA: TGTGCCAGCAGACCACCCGGGACTAGCTTTAGCTCCTACGAGCAGTACTTC. Translation: CASRPPGTSFSSYEQYF. The J gene is TRBJ2-5, the V gene TRBV28, with TRBD2 identical over 9 bases. The J call may be wrong; the DNA end is better matched by TRBJ2-7. This CDR3 contains 17 residues. Germline values: CDR1 MDHEN, CDR2 SYDVKM.

The chain combines TRBV27 with TRBJ2-3, with TRBD2 matching 13 bases. Germline V CDR1 and CDR2: MNHEY, SMNVEV (reference sequence). Trimming took 5 bases from V and 5 from J; bases not matched to a gene: 4. This CDR3 comprises 15 residues. Here the CDR3 DNA reads TGTGCCAGCAGTCAACTAGCGGGAGGGAGAGATACGCAGTATTTT. This gives the protein CASSQLAGGRDTQYF.

V gene TRBV28 combines with J gene TRBJ2-3, with D perhaps matching TRBD2 (5 bases). Trimming removed 3 bases at V and 0 bases at J, with 10 bases between. CDR1 is MDHEN and CDR2 is SYDVKM in the germline V gene. This CDR3 is built from 15 residues. DNA of the CDR3: TGTGCCAGCAGTTTGAGGGCGGTTAGCACAGATACGCAGTATTTT. Its translation: CASSLRAVSTDTQYF.

The V gene is TRBV28, the J gene TRBJ2-1, with 10 nucleotides matching TRBD2. CDR3 length equals 15 residues. Germline V gene sequence: CDR1 MDHEN, CDR2 SYDVKM. V dropped 4 bases and J dropped 3; count of bases not matched to a gene: 3. The CDR3 nucleotides read TGTGCCAGCAGTTCCACTAGCGGGGACTACAATGAGCAGTTCTTC. Translation: CASSSTSGDYNEQFF.

This chain links TRBV6-4 with TRBJ2-2; 11 bases line up with TRBD2. CDR3 length equals 16 residues. CDR1 and CDR2 from the germline V gene are MRHNA and SNTAGT. Trimming at V came to 5 bases and at J to 1 base, leaving 3 bases not matched to a gene. The CDR3 DNA is TGTGCCAGCAGTACCGGACTAGCGGGGAACACCGGGGAGCTGTTTTTT. Residues: CASSTGLAGNTGELFF.

The chain uses TRBV28 and TRBJ2-2; possible D gene TRBD2, 6 bases. This CDR3 spans 15 amino acids. Per germline, CDR1 MDHEN and CDR2 SYDVKM. Trimming took off 3 bases at V and 0 bases at J, with 8 bases between the two ends. This chain's CDR3 is CASSFAGSNTGELFF. CDR3 sequence (DNA): TGTGCCAGCAGTTTTGCGGGATCGAACACCGGGGAGCTGTTTTTT.

CDR3 nucleotide sequence: TGTGCCAGCAGTTTATTTCCAGGACTAGCGGGAGGGAGCACCGGGGAGCTGTTTTTT. Its protein product is CASSLFPGLAGGSTGELFF. The chain joins TRBV27 to TRBJ2-2; the match to TRBD2 covers 15 bases. V trimming: 1 base; J trimming: 4 bases; junction bases outside the gene matches: 7. The CDR3 runs 19 residues. Germline CDR1 MNHEY, CDR2 SMNVEV (reference sequence).